These 20 T cell receptor beta chains came from one sample sequenced in a study of CD8 T cells in ankylosing spondylitis. TCRdb called the 5' RACE reads again in MiXCR, with one record for every CDR3 protein. The profile shows fewer than 400,000 distinct CDR3 sequences, under 8.5% of them singletons. These receptors are not linked to any known antigen. Findings of the study overall: It appeared that ankylosing spondylitis blood was characterized by a TCR beta motif of seven or eight highly homologous variants.

Sequenced input: blood, either unsorted or a sorted T cell fraction (not recorded which). The receptor source for this set is a male donor with ankylosing spondylitis.

V and J are TRBV4-3 and TRBJ2-7; tentative D call: TRBD2 (5 bases). The CDR3 sequence is 16 residues long. V gave up 2 bases and J gave up 0 bases, with 14 bases separating them. Germline values: CDR1 LGHNA, CDR2 YSLEER. The CDR3 sequence: CASSQKRPGTSYEQYF. CDR3 coding DNA: TGCGCCAGCAGCCAAAAAAGGCCGGGAACCTCCTACGAGCAGTACTTC.

This clonotype was seen ten or more times. The chain has TRBV15 and TRBJ2-1, with 10 positions matching TRBD2. J was trimmed by 7 bases and V by 0 bases; bases with no gene match: 9. The CDR3 length is 17 residues. Germline values: CDR1 LNHNV, CDR2 YYDKDF (reference sequence). CDR3 DNA sequence: TGTGCCACCAGCAGAGACGTAAGCGGGAGGGCCGGGAATGAGCAGTTCTTC. Protein sequence: CATSRDVSGRAGNEQFF. The variable domain in full, with the rest retrieved from reference TRBV15 and TRBJ2-1, is DAMVIQNPRYQVTQFGKPVTLSCSQTLNHNVMYWYQQKSSQAPKLLFHYYDKDFNNEADTPDNFQSRRPNTSFCFLDIRSPGLGDTAMYLCATSRDVSGRAGNEQFFGPGTRLTVL.

This clonotype has a count of ten or more. V and J are TRBV5-1 and TRBJ1-1, with D unresolved. The germline gives CDR1 SGHRS, CDR2 YFSETQ. This CDR3 is 14 amino acids long. Deletions cut 4 bases from V and 0 bases from J, with 10 bases between. DNA for the CDR3: TGCGCCAGCAGCGAAGGACCCATGAACACTGAAGCTTTCTTT. Its translation is CASSEGPMNTEAFF.

The V call is TRBV12-3 or TRBV12-4, the J call TRBJ2-7; no definite D call. V was pared by 6 bases and J by 3 bases, with 12 bases between. This CDR3 contains 13 residues. The CDR3: CASSQVGGYEQYF. The CDR3 DNA is TGTGCCAGCAGCCAGGTTGGTGGCTACGAGCAGTACTTC.

In this sample, this clonotype turned up a few times. The chain is built from TRBV20-1 and TRBJ2-1, with TRBD1 matching 8 bases. Germline lookup yields CDR1 DFQATT and CDR2 SNEGSKA (reference sequence). After removal of 0 bases from V and 8 bases from J, the junction contained 6 bases not matched to a gene. The CDR3 runs to 14 residues. The CDR3 loop reads CSARDGQGGHEQFF. Here the CDR3 DNA reads TGCAGTGCTAGAGATGGACAGGGTGGGCATGAGCAGTTCTTC.

This clonotype was counted ten times or more. V is TRBV20-1 and J is TRBJ2-1, with 12 nucleotides matching TRBD2. CDR1 is DFQATT and CDR2 is SNEGSKA in the germline V gene (reference sequence). With 2 bases clipped from V and 6 bases from J, the junction kept 8 bases outside the gene matches. The CDR3 is made up of 16 amino acids. CDR3 DNA sequence: TGCAGTGCTAGAATCGAAACTAGCGGGAGGCCCAATGAGCAGTTCTTC. It yields the protein CSARIETSGRPNEQFF.

The chain uses TRBV7-9 and TRBJ2-7, with 7 bases fitting TRBD1. Losses at the gene ends were 7 bases for V and 4 bases for J; bases not matched to a gene: 16. This CDR3 has 16 residues. CDR1 and CDR2 (germline): SEHNR, FQNEAQ (reference sequence). Written as DNA, the CDR3 is TGTGCCAGCAACACAAGGGAACAGGGGCCGACTTACGAGCAGTACTTC. Protein product: CASNTREQGPTYEQYF. Full variable domain (rest looked up from reference TRBV7-9 and TRBJ2-7): DTGVSQNPRHKITKRGQNVTFRCDPISEHNRLYWYRQTLGQGPEFLTYFQNEAQLEKSRLLSDRFSAERPKGSFSTLEIQRTEQGDSAMYLCASNTREQGPTYEQYFGPGTRLTVT.

The chain combines TRBV5-1 with TRBJ2-7; D possibly corresponds to TRBD2 (6 bases). The CDR3 is 16 amino acids. V gave up 0 bases and J gave up 3 bases, with 16 bases separating them. The germline CDR1 and CDR2 sequences are SGHRS and YFSETQ. The CDR3 is CASSLASGLRGYEQYF. DNA for the CDR3: TGCGCCAGCAGCTTGGCGTCGGGACTCCGGGGCTACGAGCAGTACTTC.

The V call is TRBV6-6, the J call TRBJ2-7, with 7 bases matching TRBD1. Germline V gives CDR1 MNHNY, CDR2 SVGAGI (reference sequence). The CDR3 covers 12 residues. V gave up 7 bases and J gave up 3 bases; unmatched junction bases: 3. The CDR3 region has the DNA TGTGCCAGCATAAACAGGGGCTACGAGCAGTACTTC. Residues: CASINRGYEQYF.

V is TRBV4-3 and J is TRBJ2-7; D gene uncertain. CDR1 and CDR2 (germline): LGHNA, YSLEER. Trimming took off 1 base at V and 4 bases at J, with 17 bases between the two ends. This CDR3 has 16 residues. The CDR3 sequence is CASSQGLGKSDYEQYF. The CDR3 nucleotides read TGCGCCAGCAGCCAAGGTTTGGGGAAGTCGGATTACGAGCAGTACTTC.

The V gene is TRBV4-2, the J gene TRBJ2-2; no clear D. With 4 bases removed from V and 0 bases from J, the gap between germline ends came to 6 bases. The CDR3 length is 14 residues. CDR1 is LGHNA, CDR2 YNFKEQ, per germline. The CDR3 DNA is TGTGCCAGCAGCCGCCATGCGAACACCGGGGAGCTGTTTTTT. Protein sequence: CASSRHANTGELFF.

The CDR3 sequence is CASRWERVRRQFF. DNA for the CDR3: TGTGCCAGCAGGTGGGAGCGGGTTAGGAGGCAGTTCTTC. J is TRBJ2-1 and V is TRBV11-2, with TRBD2 as a possible D gene (6 bases). Trimming removed 6 bases at V and 12 bases at J, with 18 bases between. Germline lookup yields CDR1 SGHAT and CDR2 FQNNGV. The CDR3 is 13 amino acids.

A few counts support this clonotype. The chain uses TRBV6-1 and TRBJ2-7; 10 bases fit TRBD1. Germline V gives CDR1 MNHNS, CDR2 SASEGT. After removal of 7 bases from V and 5 bases from J, the junction contained 8 bases not matched to a gene. This CDR3 is built from 14 residues. CDR3 region: CASNRQGAKDEQYF. CDR3 nucleotide sequence: TGTGCCAGCAACAGACAGGGGGCGAAGGACGAGCAGTACTTC.

This clonotype was detected ten times or more. The CDR3 protein is CSVGASGDNEQFF. The CDR3 DNA is TGCAGCGTGGGGGCTAGCGGGGACAATGAGCAGTTCTTC. This chain uses TRBV29-1 with TRBJ2-1; 9 positions match TRBD2. Germline V gene sequence: CDR1 SQVTM, CDR2 ANQGSEA. This CDR3 comprises 13 residues. V lost 6 bases and J lost 5; bases outside the gene matches: 5.

This clonotype was observed many times. The rearrangement joins TRBV27 to TRBJ2-2; D call uncertain. Trimming took off 5 bases at V and 2 bases at J, with 0 bases between the two ends. Germline V gene lookup returns CDR1 MNHEY and CDR2 SMNVEV (reference sequence). The CDR3 is 11 amino acids. As DNA, the CDR3 is TGTGCCAGCAGTAACACCGGGGAGCTGTTTTTT. Protein: CASSNTGELFF.

The chain combines TRBV20-1 with TRBJ2-3; 9 bases align to TRBD2. J gave up 1 base and V 3 bases, and 8 bases lay outside the gene matches. The CDR3 contains 16 residues. CDR1 and CDR2 (germline): DFQATT, SNEGSKA (reference sequence). The CDR3, as DNA: TGCAGTGCTAGTCCAGCGATAGCGGGAGGCACAGATACGCAGTATTTT. Protein: CSASPAIAGGTDTQYF.

The CDR3 DNA reads as TGCAGCGTTGGAGACAGGGGAGGTATTAATGAAAAACTGTTTTTT. This sequence encodes CSVGDRGGINEKLFF. The chain uses TRBV29-1 and TRBJ1-4; 8 bases are shared with TRBD1. V lost 4 bases, J lost 4 bases, and 8 bases stayed unmatched. The CDR3 has 15 residues. Germline CDR1 and CDR2: SQVTM and ANQGSEA.

This clonotype occurred many times. The V and J genes are TRBV27 and TRBJ2-4; 8 bases fit TRBD2. Germline V gene lookup returns CDR1 MNHEY and CDR2 SMNVEV (reference sequence). The CDR3 has 15 amino acids. V trimming: 8 bases; J trimming: 3 bases; junction bases outside the gene matches: 9. The CDR3 loop reads CASSRTSSGKNIQYF. Here the CDR3 DNA reads TGTGCCAGCTCCAGGACTAGCTCTGGCAAAAACATTCAGTACTTC.

This clonotype was counted only a few times. The chain uses TRBV7-3 and TRBJ2-5, with D possibly being TRBD1 or TRBD2 (5 bases each). This CDR3 is 14 amino acids long. Trimming pared 2 bases from V and 1 base from J, leaving 8 bases between. The V gene's germline CDR1 is SGHTA and CDR2 FQGTGA. CDR3 coding DNA: TGTGCCAGCAGCTTATCAGGGAGCCAAGAGACCCAGTACTTC. This sequence encodes CASSLSGSQETQYF.

The V gene is TRBV28, the J gene TRBJ2-3; TRBD1 might be the D (6 bases). The germline V gene has CDR1 MDHEN and CDR2 SYDVKM. V lost 6 bases, J lost 2 bases, and 15 bases lay in between. The CDR3 has 15 residues. The DNA of the CDR3 is TGTGCCAGCAGCCACAGGGACGCCGTCACAGATACGCAGTATTTT. Its translation: CASSHRDAVTDTQYF.